These T cell receptor beta chains were read from a single sample in a study of T-cell reconstitution after alpha-beta-depleted transplantation in children. TCRdb analysed the PCR reads with MiXCR anew, one entry per CDR3 protein. Altogether around 600,000 distinct CDR3 sequences are present, about 10% being singletons, with the ten largest covering 3.5% to 5%. Specimen: PBMCs from the stem cell graft donor, collected from the stem cell graft. These receptors came from a human donor who donated a stem cell graft to a child with acute myeloid leukemia. Each CDR3 is given with its conserved first and last residue. The D gene is left open where the match is weak. Only part of the rows carry a size: once, few, many, or a class if the clone is expanded.

j_call: TRBJ2-7; clone_size: many; d_call: TRBD1; v_call: TRBV6-5; cdr3_nt: TGTGCCAGCAGAGGACAGGGGAATTCATACGAGCAGTACTTC; cdr3_aa: CASRGQGNSYEQYF
j_call: TRBJ2-7; clone_size: -; d_call: TRBD1; v_call: TRBV20-1; cdr3_nt: TGCAGTGCCCCCGGGACAGGGGCTCTCGAGCAGTACTTC; cdr3_aa: CSAPGTGALEQYF
j_call: TRBJ2-3; clone_size: few; d_call: TRBD2; v_call: TRBV18; cdr3_nt: TGTGCCAGCTCACCACCGGCTAGCGGGATCACAGATACGCAGTATTTT; cdr3_aa: CASSPPASGITDTQYF
j_call: TRBJ2-7; clone_size: few; d_call: -; v_call: TRBV20-1; cdr3_nt: TGCAGTGCTAGAGATTCCCCGACAGGCACCTACGAGCAGTACTTC; cdr3_aa: CSARDSPTGTYEQYF
j_call: TRBJ2-3; clone_size: many; d_call: -; v_call: TRBV4-3; cdr3_nt: TGCGCCAGCAGCCTAGTCAGACAGACCACAGATACGCAGTATTTT; cdr3_aa: CASSLVRQTTDTQYF
j_call: TRBJ2-7; clone_size: few; d_call: TRBD2; v_call: TRBV6-2/TRBV6-3; cdr3_nt: TGTGCCAGCGATTATAGCGGGAGGACCTACGAGCAGTACTTC; cdr3_aa: CASDYSGRTYEQYF
j_call: TRBJ1-5; clone_size: many; d_call: TRBD1; v_call: TRBV7-9; cdr3_nt: TGTGCCAGCAGCGGAACCACAGGGGGCGGCAAGCCCCAGCATTTT; cdr3_aa: CASSGTTGGGKPQHF
j_call: TRBJ2-1; clone_size: few; d_call: -; v_call: TRBV9; cdr3_nt: TGTGCCAGCAGCGTAGTCCCAGAGTATGAGCAGTTCTTC; cdr3_aa: CASSVVPEYEQFF
j_call: TRBJ2-1; clone_size: few; d_call: -; v_call: TRBV7-9; cdr3_nt: TGTGCCAGCAGCTCCCTAGCGTCTGCAATAGAGCAGTTCTTC; cdr3_aa: CASSSLASAIEQFF
j_call: TRBJ2-2; clone_size: many; d_call: -; v_call: TRBV29-1; cdr3_nt: TGCAGCGTTAGCGGTCCCAACACCGGGGAGCTGTTTTTT; cdr3_aa: CSVSGPNTGELFF
j_call: TRBJ2-5; clone_size: -; d_call: -; v_call: TRBV11-2; cdr3_nt: TGTGCCAGCAGCTTAACAGGGTGGCAGGAGACCCAGTACTTC; cdr3_aa: CASSLTGWQETQYF
j_call: TRBJ1-1; clone_size: -; d_call: -; v_call: TRBV7-8; cdr3_nt: TGTGCCAGCAGCTTAAAAGGGGGAAAGGCTGAAGCTTTCTTT; cdr3_aa: CASSLKGGKAEAFF
j_call: TRBJ2-6; clone_size: -; d_call: TRBD2; v_call: TRBV3-1; cdr3_nt: TGTGCCAGCAGCCAAGAAGCGGGAGGGACTGGGGCCAACGTCCTGACTTTC; cdr3_aa: CASSQEAGGTGANVLTF
j_call: TRBJ2-5; clone_size: -; d_call: TRBD2; v_call: TRBV7-2; cdr3_nt: TGTGCCAGCAGCACGAGGTTGGCTAGCGGTAAAAAGACCCAGTACTTC; cdr3_aa: CASSTRLASGKKTQYF
j_call: TRBJ1-1; clone_size: few; d_call: -; v_call: TRBV5-6; cdr3_nt: TGTGCCAGCAGCTTGGCCTCAGGGGACACTGAAGCTTTCTTT; cdr3_aa: CASSLASGDTEAFF
j_call: TRBJ2-3; clone_size: many; d_call: -; v_call: TRBV5-1; cdr3_nt: TGCGCCAGCAGCACGAGAGGGGGATTGGAAACAGATACGCAGTATTTT; cdr3_aa: CASSTRGGLETDTQYF
j_call: TRBJ1-1; clone_size: few; d_call: -; v_call: TRBV5-1; cdr3_nt: TGCGCCAGCAGCCAACCAGGGGACACTGAAGCTTTCTTT; cdr3_aa: CASSQPGDTEAFF
j_call: TRBJ1-5; clone_size: few; d_call: TRBD1; v_call: TRBV5-1; cdr3_nt: TGCGCCAGCAGCTTGGAAGGAGGGGGCATGGAACCCCAGCATTTT; cdr3_aa: CASSLEGGGMEPQHF
j_call: TRBJ1-2; clone_size: many; d_call: -; v_call: TRBV29-1; cdr3_nt: TGCAGCGTTGAAGGGCCGTGGGGTTATAACTATGGCTACACCTTC; cdr3_aa: CSVEGPWGYNYGYTF
j_call: TRBJ2-5; clone_size: few; d_call: -; v_call: TRBV4-2; cdr3_nt: TGTGCCAGCAGCCAAGTTGGGGCTAGCGTACAAGAGACCCAGTACTTC; cdr3_aa: CASSQVGASVQETQYF
j_call: TRBJ2-3; clone_size: many; d_call: TRBD2; v_call: TRBV27; cdr3_nt: TGTGCCAGCAGTTATAGCGGGAGGGTTGGCACAGATACGCAGTATTTT; cdr3_aa: CASSYSGRVGTDTQYF
j_call: TRBJ2-3; clone_size: -; d_call: -; v_call: TRBV7-2; cdr3_nt: TGTGCCAGCAGCTTAGAACGGTGGGATACGCAGTATTTT; cdr3_aa: CASSLERWDTQYF
j_call: TRBJ2-1; clone_size: few; d_call: TRBD2; v_call: TRBV11-2; cdr3_nt: TGTGCCAGCAGCGAAGAGGGACTAGCAAACAATGAGCAGTTCTTC; cdr3_aa: CASSEEGLANNEQFF
j_call: TRBJ1-1; clone_size: -; d_call: -; v_call: TRBV25-1; cdr3_nt: TGTGCCAGCAGTGGAGGGGCAAGGAACACTGAAGCTTTCTTT; cdr3_aa: CASSGGARNTEAFF
j_call: TRBJ2-6; clone_size: many; d_call: TRBD1; v_call: TRBV4-3; cdr3_nt: TGCGCCAGCAGCCAAGACCTCCCAGGGGGAGCTGGGGCCAACGTCCTGACTTTC; cdr3_aa: CASSQDLPGGAGANVLTF
j_call: TRBJ1-5; clone_size: few; d_call: TRBD1; v_call: TRBV7-2; cdr3_nt: TGTGCCAGCAGCTGGCGGACAGGCTGGGAACAGCCCCAGCATTTT; cdr3_aa: CASSWRTGWEQPQHF
j_call: TRBJ2-1; clone_size: -; d_call: TRBD2; v_call: TRBV12-3/TRBV12-4; cdr3_nt: TGTGCCAGCAGTTCCACCGGGACTAGCGGGAGGTACAATGAGCAGTTCTTC; cdr3_aa: CASSSTGTSGRYNEQFF
j_call: TRBJ2-3; clone_size: few; d_call: -; v_call: TRBV25-1; cdr3_nt: TGTGCCAGCAGTGAATTTAAGGGCACAGATACGCAGTATTTT; cdr3_aa: CASSEFKGTDTQYF
j_call: TRBJ2-2; clone_size: -; d_call: -; v_call: TRBV28; cdr3_nt: TGTGCCAGCAGTTCAACTGACGGGAGACTACCCTGGACCGGGGAGCTGTTTTTT; cdr3_aa: CASSSTDGRLPWTGELFF